The 4 T cell receptor beta chains presented below share a single source sample, sequenced in a study of blood T cell repertoires in COVID-19. Repertoires were generated with immunoSEQ multiplex PCR, while TCRdb's copy carries only in-frame clones and drops some. The sample records about 140,000 clones, about 86% being singletons. Material for sequencing was peripheral blood. The receptors stem from a woman aged 55-70 years with acute or convalescent COVID-19.

The V and J genes are TRBV19 and TRBJ2-1, with 8 bases identical to TRBD2. Germline V CDR1 and CDR2: LNHDA, SQIVND (reference sequence). The CDR3 sequence is 16 residues long. The ends lost 6 bases at V and 8 bases at J; junction bases unmatched: 15. In DNA, the CDR3 is TGTGCCAGTAGATGGAAATCTGGACTAGCACGCGATGAGCAGTTCTTC. This translates into CASRWKSGLARDEQFF.

V is TRBV11-2 and J is TRBJ1-5; D is perhaps TRBD1 (5 bases). Germline assignment: CDR1 SGHAT and CDR2 FQNNGV. There are 15 residues in the CDR3. V lost 1 base and J lost 2, with 9 bases in between. CDR3 loop: CASSLGQNRNQPQHF. The CDR3 DNA reads TGTGCCAGCAGCTTAGGACAGAATCGCAATCAGCCCCAGCATTTT.

The chain employs TRBV28 and TRBJ1-2; 7 nucleotides line up with TRBD1. Losses at the gene ends were 3 bases for V and 8 bases for J; bases not matched to a gene: 9. The germline V gene has CDR1 MDHEN and CDR2 SYDVKM. CDR3 length: 14 amino acids. The CDR3 DNA reads TGTGCCAGCAGTTTTATGCCAGGGGGAAGGGGCTACACCTTC. Translated: CASSFMPGGRGYTF.

The count of this clone is one. The CDR3 region is CASSFSDRSDEQYF. CDR3 bases: TGCGCCAGCAGCTTTTCCGACCGTAGCGACGAGCAGTACTTC. V is TRBV5-1 and J is TRBJ2-7; a weak D match, TRBD2 (5 bases). The germline V gene has CDR1 SGHRS and CDR2 YFSETQ. The CDR3 runs to 14 residues. V was pared by 2 bases and J by 5 bases, with 14 bases between.